This TCR beta chain was captured by sequencing in a study of spatial heterogeneity in lung cancer. About the research overall: Raw-read counts averaged over ten per unique TCR and UMI combination. Study observations and caveats: Expanded tumor TCRs that were ubiquitous appeared in blood more at resection than follow-up.

Between the trimmed V and J ends, which lost 0 bases and 0 bases, there was a span of 13 bases. Germline V CDR1 and CDR2: MNHEY, SVGAGI. This CDR3 has 17 amino acids. Of note for this clonotype: Its antigen remains unidentified.

On each TCR cDNA molecule, a unique molecular identifier was present. Each CDR3 protein gets one entry after TCRdb re-called the 5' RACE reads with MiXCR. The sample consists of about 45,000 distinct CDR3 sequences, 12% of them appearing once. The time point was: sample taken at primary tumor resection. Sequencing of whole RNA from tumor, nontumor lung or frozen PBMC involved no sorting. The 55 to 90 donors had untreated early-stage non-small cell lung cancer. The sample in question was PBMCs, obtained at surgery. The origin of this receptor is a female donor with early-stage non-small cell lung cancer. The J gene is TRBJ2-3, the V gene TRBV6-5, with TRBD1 as a possible D gene (5 bases). The CDR3 loop reads CASSYSIGRASTDTQYF. Written as DNA, the CDR3 is TGTGCCAGCAGTTACTCTATTGGCAGGGCTAGCACAGATACGCAGTATTTT.